This TCR beta chain stems from a study of cytomegalovirus exposure and HLA in healthy donors. About this clone itself: Its antigen is not known.

The CDR3 covers 15 residues. Germline CDR1 and CDR2: LNHDA and SQIVND (reference sequence). The junction had 14 bases not matched to a gene; V was cut back by 7 bases and J by 6 bases. Study-level results: An analysis was carried out at a later point. It showed that HLA-associated TCR beta chains were more clonally expanded than equally common non-associated chains. Trimming of TCR beta V- and J-genes showed a link, identified in a later analysis, to a missense DCLRE1C variant.

At collection, donors were nominally healthy, but unrecorded immune exposures were probable. Both 60 Vbeta primers and 13 Jbeta primers went into the PCR. In the authors' methods: Later analysis identified approximately 88 million unique TCR beta chains, 8.5 million to 13 million shared. The method was immunoSEQ multiplex PCR; TCRdb's version includes in-frame clones alone and lacks a portion of them. The V and J calls and clone size come from that table; D and trimming were worked out from the DNA. The sample lists 150,000 to 200,000 clones; around 80% were seen once. The specimen was PBMCs. This clonotype was obtained from a woman in her twenties or thirties in good health and CMV-seropositive. The rearrangement joins TRBV19 to TRBJ1-1, with 7 bases that match TRBD1. CDR3 coding DNA: TGTGCCAGTACTCCGACAGGGAAACCGGTCCCTGAAGCTTTCTTT. Amino acid sequence: CASTPTGKPVPEAFF.